Shown below are 28 T cell receptor beta chains from a single sample sequenced in a study of T cells in Graves' hyperthyroidism and ophthalmopathy. Amplification targeted TCR beta CDR3 regions from RNA transcripts. In the first-round RT-PCR of the TCR CDR3, the HTBI primer set was used. TCRdb used MiXCR to reprocess the multiplex PCR reads, holding one entry per CDR3 protein. The table includes roughly 380,000 distinct CDR3 sequences, approximately 15% detected once. The sample was blood. These receptors were taken from a man aged 25-45 years with Graves' hyperthyroidism that later progressed to Graves' ophthalmopathy.

V usage is TRBV5-1 and J usage is TRBJ2-5; 13 positions match TRBD2. The CDR3 is made up of 15 amino acids. Per germline, CDR1 SGHRS and CDR2 YFSETQ. V gave up 4 bases and J gave up 3 bases; unmatched junction bases: 3. The DNA of the CDR3 is TGCGCCAGCAGCACTGGGACTAGCGGGGAAGAGACCCAGTACTTC. This codes for CASSTGTSGEETQYF.

This clonotype was seen repeatedly, ten times or more. The rearrangement links TRBV5-1 to TRBJ2-7; maybe TRBD1 (5 bases). With 0 bases removed from V and 4 bases from J, the gap between germline ends came to 14 bases. CDR3 length equals 15 residues. Germline V gene lookup returns CDR1 SGHRS and CDR2 YFSETQ. The CDR3 DNA follows: TGCGCCAGCAGCTTGGACAGGATAACCCCGTACGAGCAGTACTTC. Translation: CASSLDRITPYEQYF.

The gene calls are TRBV7-9 and TRBJ2-1, with TRBD2 matching over 13 bases. This CDR3 spans 17 amino acids. Germline loops: CDR1 SEHNR, CDR2 FQNEAQ (reference sequence). The J segment lost 8 bases and the V segment lost 1 base, leaving 8 bases of the junction unmatched. As DNA, the CDR3 is TGTGCCAGCAGCTTAGTGTCACTAGCGGGGGGGCACGATGAGCAGTTCTTC. Translating gives CASSLVSLAGGHDEQFF.

There are many counts of this clonotype. The chain is built from TRBV28 and TRBJ2-3, with no clear D. Trimming cost V 6 bases and J 6 bases, with 7 bases left between them. Per germline, CDR1 MDHEN and CDR2 SYDVKM. The CDR3 runs 11 residues. The CDR3 region has the DNA TGTGCCAGCAGCTTACGGGATACGCAGTATTTT. This translates into CASSLRDTQYF.

This clonotype was recorded many times. The rearrangement uses TRBV10-2 and TRBJ1-1; D uncertain. The germline gives CDR1 WSHSY, CDR2 SAAADI. Between the trimmed V and J ends, which lost 2 bases and 0 bases, there was a span of 7 bases. CDR3 length: 14 amino acids. The CDR3 bases are TGCGCCAGCAGTGAGAGCCTAATGAACACTGAAGCTTTCTTT. Protein sequence: CASSESLMNTEAFF.

The chain recombines TRBV20-1 with TRBJ1-4; D not certain. The V end was cut by 0 bases, the J end by 8 bases, with 13 bases between. The CDR3 sequence is 14 residues long. The germline V gene encodes CDR1 DFQATT and CDR2 SNEGSKA (reference sequence). The chain's CDR3 is CSAREPGLEEKLFF. The CDR3 DNA reads as TGCAGTGCTAGAGAGCCGGGCCTCGAGGAAAAACTGTTTTTT.

This clonotype was detected many times. The genes are TRBV29-1 and TRBJ1-1, with D hard to call. This CDR3 has 15 residues. Per the germline V gene, CDR1 is SQVTM and CDR2 is ANQGSEA. Trimming left V 5 bases short and J 3 bases short, with 19 bases between. CDR3 nucleotides: TGCAGCGTTACCCCGGGCTCTCGACTTCACACTGAAGCTTTCTTT. Translation: CSVTPGSRLHTEAFF.

This chain connects TRBV29-1 to TRBJ1-2; no clear D gene. The CDR3 consists of 12 residues. Germline V CDR1 and CDR2: SQVTM, ANQGSEA. V lost 3 bases and J lost 5, with 10 bases in between. CDR3 residues: CSVEVHTYGYTF. CDR3 in DNA: TGCAGCGTTGAGGTACATACTTATGGCTACACCTTC.

The V call is TRBV4-2, the J call TRBJ2-7; D is possibly TRBD2 (5 bases). V was trimmed by 0 bases and J by 3 bases, leaving 9 bases between them. Germline V gene lookup returns CDR1 LGHNA and CDR2 YNFKEQ. The CDR3 has 14 residues. Here the CDR3 DNA reads TGTGCCAGCAGCCAAGACCCGGACTTCTACGAGCAGTACTTC. It codes for CASSQDPDFYEQYF.

The chain employs TRBV28 and TRBJ2-5; 8 positions agree with TRBD1. The CDR3 extends over 15 amino acids. With 3 bases clipped from V and 1 base from J, the junction kept 4 bases outside the gene matches. CDR1 and CDR2 (germline): MDHEN, SYDVKM. The chain's CDR3 is CASSFETGVQETQYF. CDR3 in DNA: TGTGCCAGCAGTTTCGAGACAGGGGTCCAAGAGACCCAGTACTTC.

This clonotype was recorded at least ten times. The chain combines TRBV28 with TRBJ1-5; tentatively, D is TRBD1 (5 bases). In germline, CDR1 is MDHEN, CDR2 SYDVKM. The CDR3 has 14 residues. Trimming removed 7 bases from V and 5 bases from J, with 15 bases in between. Here the CDR3 DNA reads TGTGCCAGCATACCCAGCAGGGACGATCAGCCCCAGCATTTT. It is translated as CASIPSRDDQPQHF. Together with reference TRBV28 and TRBJ1-5, the CDR3 gives the full variable domain: DVKVTQSSRYLVKRTGEKVFLECVQDMDHENMFWYRQDPGLGLRLIYFSYDVKMKEKGDIPEGYSVSREKKERFSLILESASTNQTSMYLCASIPSRDDQPQHFGDGTRLSIL.

The chain recombines TRBV11-2 with TRBJ2-7; 15 bases fit TRBD2. V was pared by 5 bases and J by 4 bases, with 3 bases of the junction left unmatched. The CDR3 is 15 residues long. CDR1 and CDR2 from the germline V gene are SGHAT and FQNNGV. The CDR3 here is CASSDGTSGRYEQYF. The CDR3 nucleotides are TGTGCCAGCAGCGACGGGACTAGCGGGAGGTACGAGCAGTACTTC.

This clonotype was found many times. The chain recombines TRBV27 with TRBJ2-7, with D hard to call. The CDR3 is made up of 12 amino acids. In germline, CDR1 is MNHEY, CDR2 SMNVEV (reference sequence). Trimming pared 7 bases from V and 2 bases from J, leaving 9 bases between. This CDR3 reads CASNRNPYEQYF. The CDR3 DNA reads TGTGCCAGCAACCGCAACCCCTACGAGCAGTACTTC.

This clonotype was seen repeatedly, ten times or more. The rearrangement joins TRBV20-1 to TRBJ1-2; no clear D. Germline V gives CDR1 DFQATT, CDR2 SNEGSKA (reference sequence). V was pared by 3 bases and J by 3 bases, with 11 bases between. CDR3 size: 13 residues. The DNA for the CDR3 is TGCAGTGCTAGTATTGGAGTCGACTATGGCTACACCTTC. This encodes CSASIGVDYGYTF.

This clonotype was detected many times. The chain combines TRBV7-2 with TRBJ2-1; 9 bases align to TRBD2. Germline-derived CDR1 and CDR2 are SGHTA and FQGNSA. CDR3 length: 15 residues. The V and J ends lost 5 bases and 5 bases, in that order; junction bases with no gene match: 7. CDR3 amino acids: CASSTRRGGNNEQFF. CDR3 DNA sequence: TGTGCCAGCAGCACCCGGCGGGGGGGCAACAATGAGCAGTTCTTC.

Regarding this clonotype: A much larger clone lies one base from this, so it may be a read error. The V gene is TRBV6-2 or TRBV6-3, the J gene TRBJ1-1; D is undetermined. V was clipped by 11 bases and J by 2 bases, with 27 bases between them. Germline V CDR1 and CDR2: MNHEY, SVGEGT. There are 17 residues in the CDR3. DNA for the CDR3: TGTGCCGCCGAATGGGGTGGGCCTCTTGAGGCTAACACTGAAGCTTTCTTT. Its protein is CAAEWGGPLEANTEAFF.

The genes are TRBV11-2 and TRBJ1-2, with 8 positions matching TRBD1. Germline assignment: CDR1 SGHAT and CDR2 FQNNGV. CDR3 length equals 14 residues. The V and J ends lost 9 bases and 5 bases, in that order; junction bases with no gene match: 11. The CDR3 loop reads CARAGDRTVYGYTF. CDR3 sequence (DNA): TGTGCCAGGGCCGGGGACAGGACCGTATATGGCTACACCTTC.

This clonotype was found many times. This chain connects TRBV18 to TRBJ2-5, with 7 bases that match TRBD1. V lost 3 bases, J lost 2 bases, and 6 bases stayed unmatched. CDR1 and CDR2 from the germline V gene are KGHSH and LQKENI. The CDR3 consists of 15 residues. CDR3: CASSPQYRGQETQYF. In nucleotides, the CDR3 is TGTGCCAGCTCACCTCAGTACAGGGGACAAGAGACCCAGTACTTC.

This clonotype was seen many times. The chain links TRBV11-3 to TRBJ1-1; 9 bases fit TRBD1. After removal of 4 bases from V and 6 bases from J, the junction contained 6 bases not matched to a gene. The CDR3 runs 14 residues. CDR1 and CDR2 from the germline V gene are SGHNT and YENEEA. This CDR3 reads CASSWGTGISEAFF. The CDR3 nucleotides read TGTGCCAGCAGCTGGGGGACAGGGATCTCTGAAGCTTTCTTT.

The chain uses TRBV6-1 and TRBJ1-6; a weak D match, TRBD1 (6 bases). Trimming took off 4 bases at V and 0 bases at J, with 13 bases between the two ends. CDR1 and CDR2 (germline): MNHNS, SASEGT. This CDR3 has 17 residues. Here the CDR3 DNA reads TGTGCCAGCAGTGGGTATGACAGGAGCTCCTATAATTCACCCCTCCACTTT. Translation gives CASSGYDRSSYNSPLHF.

This clonotype was observed many times. The rearrangement uses TRBV9 and TRBJ2-7; perhaps TRBD1 as D (6 bases). The CDR3 loop spans 14 amino acids. The V and J ends lost 1 base and 6 bases respectively, with 14 bases between them. Germline-derived CDR1 and CDR2 are SGDLS and YYNGEE. For the CDR3, the DNA is TGTGCCAGCAGCGTACAGGGGTCCTCCCCCGAGCAGTACTTC. Its translation: CASSVQGSSPEQYF.

This clonotype was counted many times. This chain uses TRBV12-3 or TRBV12-4 with TRBJ2-1, with TRBD2 identical over 10 bases. V shed 2 bases and J 7 bases; nucleotides not matched to a gene: 11. The CDR3 is made up of 17 amino acids. The CDR3 sequence is CASSLTLSGGAGNEQFF. CDR3 in DNA: TGTGCCAGCAGTTTAACGTTGAGCGGGGGGGCAGGAAATGAGCAGTTCTTC.

This clonotype was observed a handful of times. V gene TRBV30 combines with J gene TRBJ2-3, with a weak D call TRBD1 (6 bases). CDR1 is GTSNPN and CDR2 is SVGIG in the germline V gene (reference sequence). Trimming stripped 5 bases from V and 5 bases from J, with 17 bases between. This CDR3 has 14 residues. The CDR3 region is CAWASRGSVDTQYF. Here the CDR3 DNA reads TGTGCCTGGGCATCCAGGGGATCGGTAGATACGCAGTATTTT.

This clonotype was counted many times. The chain combines TRBV15 with TRBJ1-2; tentatively, D is TRBD1 (5 bases). The CDR3 totals 15 residues. The V and J ends lost 0 bases and 8 bases respectively, with 16 bases between them. The germline V gene encodes CDR1 LNHNV and CDR2 YYDKDF (reference sequence). The CDR3: CATSREHRNLEGYTF. Written as DNA, the CDR3 is TGTGCCACCAGCAGAGAGCACAGGAATCTCGAGGGCTACACCTTC.

This clonotype was seen a few times. The chain joins TRBV20-1 to TRBJ1-5; D is unclear. Trimming removed 8 bases from V and 5 bases from J, with 13 bases in between. Germline V CDR1 and CDR2: DFQATT, SNEGSKA (reference sequence). There are 12 residues in the CDR3. The CDR3 sequence: CSSGRRDQPQHF. CDR3 nucleotide sequence: TGCAGTTCGGGCCGTAGGGATCAGCCCCAGCATTTT.

This clonotype was seen repeatedly, ten times or more. The chain is built from TRBV7-2 and TRBJ1-5; a possible D gene is TRBD1 (6 bases). The CDR3 extends over 15 amino acids. Looked up from germline, CDR1 is SGHTA and CDR2 is FQGNSA. The V end lost 1 base, the J end lost 4 bases, and 11 bases lay between the germline ends. The CDR3 loop is CASSLDRDVNQPQHF. CDR3 in DNA: TGTGCCAGCAGCTTAGACAGGGACGTTAATCAGCCCCAGCATTTT.

This clonotype was counted ten times or more. V is TRBV27 and J is TRBJ2-5, with unresolved D. Germline V gives CDR1 MNHEY, CDR2 SMNVEV (reference sequence). This CDR3 comprises 14 residues. V was trimmed by 1 base and J by 8 bases, leaving 14 bases between them. The CDR3 DNA sequence: TGTGCCAGCAGTTTATTAGGCGGAAGGGATACCCAGTACTTC. The encoded protein is CASSLLGGRDTQYF.

This clonotype was seen at least ten times. The CDR3 protein is CASSLVGGAGNEQFF. As DNA, the CDR3 is TGTGCCAGCAGCTTAGTCGGGGGGGCCGGCAATGAGCAGTTCTTC. The chain uses TRBV7-6 and TRBJ2-1; TRBD2 aligns across 8 bases. Germline CDR1 SGHVS, CDR2 FNYEAQ. The CDR3 has 15 residues. V was clipped by 1 base and J by 6 bases; unmatched bases: 5.